What follows is one T cell receptor beta chain and its context. Its antigen remains unknown. These data belong to a study of OX40 agonist ivuxolimab in advanced cancers. CDR1 SGHRS and CDR2 YFSETQ come from the germline V gene. The CDR3 spans 15 residues. V gave up 4 bases and J gave up 0 bases, with 10 bases separating them. Sequenced by immunoSEQ multiplex PCR; TCRdb stores in-frame clones only, minus some. The table lists about 18,000 clones, 90% of them singletons. Study-wide results and limits: Relative to CD4+ cells, CD8+ T cells on average had more expanded clones. Undetermined was the antigen specificity of the expanded peripheral T cells.

Blood samples were obtained at baseline, cycle 4 day 1, and cycle 7 day 1. The source was CD4+ or CD8+ T cells sorted from blood, collected in a trial of the OX40 agonist ivuxolimab. The sequence was collected from an adult with an advanced solid tumor such as melanoma, head and neck, liver or kidney cancer. The J gene is TRBJ1-4, the V gene TRBV5-1; D perhaps matches TRBD1 (6 bases). Here the CDR3 DNA reads TGCGCCAGCAGCGCAGGACAGACAACTAATGAAAAACTGTTTTTT. This translates into CASSAGQTTNEKLFF.